Here is one T cell receptor beta chain with its context. Generated by immunoSEQ multiplex PCR, the TCRdb table keeps only in-frame clones and is missing some. Here the sample spans 70,000 to 95,000 clones, about 92% being singletons. This sample stems from a study of OX40 agonist ivuxolimab in advanced cancers. Study information: While on treatment, patients had intravenous ivuxolimab at 0.01 to 10 mg/kg every 2 weeks.

The CDR3 contains 11 residues. Germline CDR1 and CDR2: DFQATT and SNEGSKA (reference sequence). Between the trimmed V and J ends, which lost 5 bases and 4 bases, there was a span of 6 bases. The TCR comes from an adult with an advanced solid tumor such as melanoma, head and neck, liver or kidney cancer. The sequencing used CD4+ or CD8+ T cells sorted from blood, collected in a trial of the OX40 agonist ivuxolimab. The gene calls are TRBV20-1 and TRBJ1-5; D is ambiguous. CDR3 protein: CSAAQNQPQHF. CDR3 coding DNA: TGCAGTGCTGCTCAGAATCAGCCCCAGCATTTT.